This is a list of T cell receptor beta chains from one sample in a study of Graves' ophthalmopathy and Graves' hyperthyroidism. Via MiXCR, TCRdb re-called the multiplex PCR reads, giving one row per CDR3 protein. The sample holds about 160,000 distinct CDR3 sequences; 39% are singletons and the top ten take 7.5% to 10%. Sample: peripheral blood. These TCRs come from a man younger than 40 with Graves' ophthalmopathy. Both conserved end residues are part of each CDR3. Fields, in order: J gene, D gene, clone size, V gene, CDR3 DNA, CDR3 protein. D genes are given only for firm matches. Rows may omit the clone size; those that give it use once, few, many or a size class.

TRBJ2-5	NA	many	TRBV6-5	TGTGCCAGCACCCGTTGGGGGGCGGAGACCCAGTACTTC	CASTRWGAETQYF
TRBJ2-5	NA	NA	TRBV11-2	TGTGCCAGCAGCTTAAAACCCCAAGAGACCCAGTACTTC	CASSLKPQETQYF
TRBJ2-5	TRBD2	many	TRBV7-2	TGTGCCAGCAGCTTTAGCGGGGAGGAGACCCAGTACTTC	CASSFSGEETQYF
TRBJ2-7	NA	NA	TRBV2	TGTGCCAGCAAGGTAGCAGTCGAGCAGTACTTC	CASKVAVEQYF
TRBJ1-5	NA	many	TRBV6-2/TRBV6-3	TGTGCCAGCGGTGGGGTAAGGACCCAGCATTTT	CASGGVRTQHF
TRBJ1-3	NA	NA	TRBV6-1	TGTGCCAGCAGGGGATTTCAAGGGCTATCTGGAAACACCATATATTTT	CASRGFQGLSGNTIYF
TRBJ1-5	NA	many	TRBV12-3/TRBV12-4	TGTGCCAGCAGTAACACAGGTTCCGGCAATCAGCCCCAGCATTTT	CASSNTGSGNQPQHF
TRBJ2-5	NA	few	TRBV28	TGTGCCAGCAGTCAACAGGGCCCCGTGACGTGGACCCAGTACTTC	CASSQQGPVTWTQYF
TRBJ2-6	NA	many	TRBV28	TGTGCCTCTGGAGGGGGGCCTATGGGGGCCAACGTCCTGACTTTC	CASGGGPMGANVLTF
TRBJ2-7	NA	many	TRBV28	TGTGCCAGCAGTGGGGGAGGGGGTGACTCCTACGAGCAGTACTTC	CASSGGGGDSYEQYF
TRBJ1-5	TRBD1	many	TRBV12-3/TRBV12-4	TGTGCCACTAGGACAGGAGCACCAGGTCAGCCCCAGCATTTT	CATRTGAPGQPQHF
TRBJ2-5	NA	many	TRBV24-1	TGTGCCACCAGTGACGGATTCCAAGAGACCCAGTACTTC	CATSDGFQETQYF
TRBJ2-2	NA	many	TRBV7-8	TGTGCCAGCAGCCTCGGGCGGGCCGGGGCGAACACCGGGGAGCTGTTTTTT	CASSLGRAGANTGELFF
TRBJ2-7	NA	NA	TRBV28	TGTGCCAGCAAAAGTGGCGGAGCCTACGAGCAGTACTTC	CASKSGGAYEQYF
TRBJ2-2	TRBD1	many	TRBV6-1	TGTGCCAGCAGTGGAAAGACAGGGGGCGTAATTAACACCGGGGAGCTGTTTTTT	CASSGKTGGVINTGELFF
TRBJ1-1	TRBD1	NA	TRBV27	TGTGCCAGCAGCCGCGACAGGGTGGACACTGAAGCTTTCTTT	CASSRDRVDTEAFF
TRBJ2-5	NA	many	TRBV7-2	TGTGCCAGCGGTAGGGACCAAGAGACCCAGTACTTC	CASGRDQETQYF
TRBJ1-2	NA	once	TRBV6-2/TRBV6-3	TGTGCCAGCAGTTACTCGCAGGGTCGATACACCTTC	CASSYSQGRYTF
TRBJ1-2	TRBD1	few	TRBV27	TGTGCCAGCAGTCCATCAGCCGGGACAGGCTATGGCTACACCTTC	CASSPSAGTGYGYTF